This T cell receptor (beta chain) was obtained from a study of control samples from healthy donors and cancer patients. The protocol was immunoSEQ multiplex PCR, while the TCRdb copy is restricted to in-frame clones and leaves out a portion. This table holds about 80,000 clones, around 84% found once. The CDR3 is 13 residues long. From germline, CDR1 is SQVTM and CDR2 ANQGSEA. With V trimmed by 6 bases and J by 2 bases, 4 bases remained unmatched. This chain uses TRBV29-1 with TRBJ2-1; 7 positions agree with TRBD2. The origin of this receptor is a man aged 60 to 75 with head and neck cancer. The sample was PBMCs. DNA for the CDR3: TGCAGCGTCGGTACTAGCGCCTACAATGAGCAGTTCTTC. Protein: CSVGTSAYNEQFF.